These T cell receptor beta chains were read from a single sample in a study of response to subunit inactivated influenza vaccine. TCRdb re-analysed the RT-PCR reads in MiXCR, keeping a single row per CDR3 protein. The sample holds around 160,000 distinct CDR3 sequences, under 13% seen once. Material: non-naive T cells sorted from PBMCs, obtained about 6 weeks after vaccination. The receptors were sampled from a man between 50 and 59 years old who received an inactivated influenza vaccine. Each CDR3 is given with its conserved first and last residue. The order of the fields is V gene, CDR3 length, clone size, J gene, D gene, CDR3 protein, CDR3 DNA. A D gene is named only where the DNA matches it firmly. For some rows the clone size is stated as once, few or many, or as a class when expanded; others skip it.

TRBV3-1	13	many	TRBJ1-1	TRBD1	CASDLGQGTEAFF	TGTGCCAGCGATCTGGGACAGGGTACTGAAGCTTTCTTT
TRBV29-1	12	many	TRBJ2-4	NA	CSVVQDGNIQYF	TGCAGCGTTGTGCAGGACGGAAACATTCAGTACTTC
TRBV3-1	15	few	TRBJ2-2	NA	CASSQDGNLPGELFF	TGTGCCAGCAGCCAAGACGGGAACCTCCCCGGGGAGCTGTTTTTT
TRBV7-2	15	many	TRBJ2-6	NA	CASSSWGSGANVLTF	TGTGCCAGCAGCTCCTGGGGCTCTGGGGCCAACGTCCTGACTTTC
TRBV11-2	15	NA	TRBJ1-3	NA	CASSRRRAGGNTIYF	TGTGCCAGCAGCCGACGGAGGGCAGGCGGAAACACCATATATTTT
TRBV14	16	few	TRBJ1-1	NA	CASSQGPGRPNTEAFF	TGTGCCAGCAGCCAAGGCCCAGGACGGCCCAACACTGAAGCTTTCTTT
TRBV5-6	16	few	TRBJ2-1	TRBD2	CASSMTSGKTANEQFF	TGTGCCAGCAGCATGACTAGCGGGAAAACTGCCAATGAGCAGTTCTTC
TRBV7-9	13	few	TRBJ1-4	NA	CASSLSGNEKLFF	TGTGCCAGCAGCTTAAGCGGTAATGAAAAACTGTTTTTT
TRBV4-2	14	few	TRBJ1-6	NA	CASSPRNYNSPLHF	TGTGCCAGCAGCCCGAGAAATTATAATTCACCCCTCCACTTT
TRBV24-1	15	few	TRBJ2-3	NA	CATSDVGVATDTQYF	TGTGCCACCAGTGACGTGGGAGTTGCCACAGATACGCAGTATTTT
TRBV6-1	15	NA	TRBJ2-2	NA	CASSERSRGGGELFF	TGTGCCAGCAGTGAAAGGTCGCGTGGGGGCGGGGAGCTGTTTTTT
TRBV20-1	16	few	TRBJ1-1	NA	CSARTGRLSGNTEAFF	TGCAGTGCTAGAACCGGGAGACTTTCGGGGAACACTGAAGCTTTCTTT
TRBV15	16	many	TRBJ2-5	TRBD1	CATSRERTGAVETQYF	TGTGCCACCAGCAGAGAAAGAACAGGGGCGGTCGAGACCCAGTACTTC
TRBV6-6	11	NA	TRBJ2-3	NA	CATGGTDTQYF	TGTGCCACCGGGGGAACAGATACGCAGTATTTT
TRBV28	15	NA	TRBJ1-5	NA	CASSLAQASNQPQHF	TGTGCCAGCAGTTTAGCCCAAGCCAGCAATCAGCCCCAGCATTTT